The 28 T cell receptor beta chains given below trace back to one sample, sequenced in a study of blood T cell repertoires in COVID-19. Clones were read by immunoSEQ multiplex PCR, and TCRdb kept only the in-frame ones, dropping some. The top ten clones hold approximately 4% of a sample with approximately 250,000 clones, around 90% of them seen once. Sequencing was performed on PBMCs or T cells enriched from blood (not recorded which). Receptors were obtained from a woman in her twenties or thirties with acute COVID-19.

V is TRBV7-2 and J is TRBJ1-6; weak D call: TRBD1 (5 bases). The V end was cut by 3 bases, the J end by 7 bases, with 10 bases between. Looked up from germline, CDR1 is SGHTA and CDR2 is FQGNSA. There are 14 residues in the CDR3. The CDR3 reads CASSFRDWNSPLHF. DNA of the CDR3: TGTGCCAGCAGCTTCAGGGACTGGAATTCACCCCTCCACTTT.

The chain uses TRBV5-6 and TRBJ2-3, with D hard to call. This CDR3 has 12 residues. CDR1 and CDR2 from the germline V gene are SGHDT and YYEEEE. V lost 1 base, J lost 4 bases, and 4 bases lay in between. CDR3 bases: TGTGCCAGCAGCTTGTCTGCAGATACGCAGTATTTT. It yields the protein CASSLSADTQYF.

The chain is built from TRBV9 and TRBJ2-1; tentative D call: TRBD2 (5 bases). CDR3 size: 13 residues. Germline CDR1 reads SGDLS; CDR2 reads YYNGEE. Trimming removed 0 bases at V and 8 bases at J, with 9 bases between. CDR3 DNA sequence: TGTGCCAGCAGCGTAGTTGCGGAGGATGAGCAGTTCTTC. Translated: CASSVVAEDEQFF.

The V gene is TRBV5-4, the J gene TRBJ1-2; D gene unclear. CDR3 length equals 14 residues. Deletions cut 1 base from V and 8 bases from J, with 15 bases between. Looked up from germline, CDR1 is SGHNT and CDR2 is YYREEE (reference sequence). CDR3 sequence (DNA): TGTGCCAGCAGCTTGTGGGCAGCCCGATCAGGCTACACCTTC. Its protein product is CASSLWAARSGYTF.

The chain is built from TRBV7-2 and TRBJ2-2; D is uncertain. The CDR3 length is 15 residues. Germline V gene data show CDR1 as SGHTA and CDR2 as FQGNSA. V was pared by 2 bases and J by 0 bases, with 7 bases between. The DNA of the CDR3 is TGTGCCAGCAGCTTATCACAGACGAACACCGGGGAGCTGTTTTTT. Encoded protein: CASSLSQTNTGELFF.

The V and J genes are TRBV6-5 and TRBJ2-1; D remains ambiguous. Trimming removed 8 bases at V and 0 bases at J, with 14 bases between. The CDR3 is made up of 15 amino acids. Germline V gene data show CDR1 as MNHEY and CDR2 as SVGAGI. Written as DNA, the CDR3 is TGTGCCAGCCGCCAGGCCCAATACTCCTACAATGAGCAGTTCTTC. This codes for CASRQAQYSYNEQFF.

The J gene is TRBJ1-6, the V gene TRBV27; D perhaps matches TRBD1 (6 bases). This CDR3 is 14 amino acids long. V was shortened by 6 bases and J by 5 bases, with 11 bases between the two germline ends. CDR1 MNHEY and CDR2 SMNVEV come from the germline V gene (reference sequence). DNA for the CDR3: TGTGCCAGCAGCCTGACAGGAAATAATTCACCCCTCCACTTT. As protein: CASSLTGNNSPLHF.

The genes are TRBV18 and TRBJ2-7, with a tentative D call TRBD2 (6 bases). Germline V gene sequence: CDR1 KGHSH, CDR2 LQKENI. Trimming stripped 4 bases from V and 4 bases from J, with 17 bases between. CDR3 length equals 15 residues. The CDR3 here is CASSRPGGQTYEQYF. The DNA of the CDR3 is TGTGCCAGCTCACGACCCGGAGGGCAGACATACGAGCAGTACTTC.

The chain combines TRBV5-1 with TRBJ1-1; D might be TRBD1 (6 bases). The V end was cut by 4 bases, the J end by 1 base, with 11 bases between. Germline V gives CDR1 SGHRS, CDR2 YFSETQ. This CDR3 contains 14 residues. The chain's CDR3 is CASSPRGGNTEAFF. The CDR3, as DNA: TGCGCCAGCAGCCCACGAGGGGGGAACACTGAAGCTTTCTTT. The full variable domain, its missing parts supplied by reference TRBV5-1 and TRBJ1-1, is KAGVTQTPRYLIKTRGQQVTLSCSPISGHRSVSWYQQTPGQGLQFLFEYFSETQRNKGNFPGRFSGRQFSNSRSEMNVSTLELGDSALYLCASSPRGGNTEAFFGQGTRLTVV.

To note about this clone: A read error may account for a junction end that differs from germline. This chain joins TRBV6-2 or TRBV6-3 and TRBJ1-5; possibly TRBD1 for D (5 bases). This CDR3 spans 11 amino acids. Germline CDR1 is MNHEY and CDR2 is SVGEGT. CDR3 loop: CASSPGGVQSF. The CDR3 nucleotides are TGTGCCAGCAGTCCCGGGGGGGTTCAGTCTTTT.

V gene TRBV6-2 or TRBV6-3 combines with J gene TRBJ2-4; no firm D call. Trimming removed 6 bases from V and 7 bases from J, with 13 bases in between. CDR1 is MNHEY, CDR2 SVGEGT, per germline. The CDR3 contains 13 residues. CDR3 bases: TGTGCCAGCAGCGAGACATCCCCTAACATTCAGTACTTC. As protein: CASSETSPNIQYF.

A single count supports this clone. This chain links TRBV7-9 with TRBJ2-1; 7 nucleotides line up with TRBD2. CDR3 length: 14 amino acids. The V gene's germline CDR1 is SEHNR and CDR2 FQNEAQ (reference sequence). V was pared by 1 base and J by 9 bases, with 6 bases of the junction left unmatched. This CDR3 reads CASSLDLGGSEQFF. The DNA for the CDR3 is TGTGCCAGCAGCTTAGATCTTGGCGGGAGTGAGCAGTTCTTC.

The chain uses TRBV27 and TRBJ2-6, with a possible D match to TRBD2 (7 bases). The CDR3 runs to 15 residues. In germline, CDR1 is MNHEY, CDR2 SMNVEV (reference sequence). Trimming cost V 6 bases and J 2 bases, with 11 bases left between them. The CDR3 reads CASRWEGAGANVLTF. Here the CDR3 DNA reads TGTGCCAGCAGGTGGGAGGGGGCTGGGGCCAACGTCCTGACTTTC. The whole variable domain, filled in from reference TRBV27 and TRBJ2-6, reads EAQVTQNPRYLITVTGKKLTVTCSQNMNHEYMSWYRQDPGLGLRQIYYSMNVEVTDKGDVPEGYKVSRKEKRNFPLILESPSPNQTSLYFCASRWEGAGANVLTFGAGSRLTVL.

The genes are TRBV6-4 and TRBJ2-1, with 10 bases fitting TRBD2. V lost 3 bases and J lost 8; bases outside the gene matches: 7. The germline V gene encodes CDR1 MRHNA and CDR2 SNTAGT. CDR3 length: 15 residues. The CDR3 region is CASSEPGLAIDEQFF. CDR3 nucleotide sequence: TGTGCCAGCAGTGAGCCGGGACTAGCGATCGATGAGCAGTTCTTC.

The chain is built from TRBV10-3 and TRBJ1-5; D unclear. CDR3 length: 15 amino acids. Between the trimmed V and J ends, which lost 3 bases and 0 bases, there was a span of 9 bases. The germline gives CDR1 ENHRY, CDR2 SYGVKD. The CDR3 bases are TGTGCCATCAGTGATAGTCCCGGTAGCAATCAGCCCCAGCATTTT. Encoded protein: CAISDSPGSNQPQHF.

CDR3 sequence reads: CASALWGGPYEQYF. CDR3 sequence (DNA): TGTGCCAGCGCCTTATGGGGAGGTCCCTACGAGCAGTACTTC. The chain combines TRBV5-4 with TRBJ2-7, with D perhaps matching TRBD2 (6 bases). The CDR3 sequence is 14 residues long. The germline V gene has CDR1 SGHNT and CDR2 YYREEE (reference sequence). V lost 7 bases, J lost 2 bases, and 16 bases lay in between.

The V gene is TRBV10-3, the J gene TRBJ1-5, with 12 bases aligning to TRBD1. V shed 10 bases, J shed 2 bases, and the junction held 15 bases outside the gene matches. This CDR3 is 18 amino acids long. Germline V gene sequence: CDR1 ENHRY, CDR2 SYGVKD. CDR3 nucleotides: TGTGCCACCTTTCCGGGACAGGGGGCAGGAGGACGCAATCAGCCCCAGCATTTT. Its translation: CATFPGQGAGGRNQPQHF.

The chain carries TRBV5-3 and TRBJ1-2, with D perhaps matching TRBD1 (5 bases). TRBV5-3 is sorted into the ORF group, with uncertain function. V dropped 7 bases and J dropped 9 bases, with 19 bases sitting between them. This CDR3 has 13 amino acids. This chain's CDR3 is CARHKEGRLCYTF. The CDR3 nucleotides are TGTGCCAGACACAAGGAGGGGCGCCTATGCTACACCTTC.

The chain uses TRBV11-3 and TRBJ2-3; 9 nucleotides match TRBD1. The germline CDR1 and CDR2 sequences are SGHNT and YENEEA. The CDR3 extends over 15 amino acids. V shed 5 bases and J 4 bases; nucleotides not matched to a gene: 7. CDR3 nucleotides: TGTGCCAGCAGCGAGGGACAGGGAGTTCCAGATACGCAGTATTTT. It codes for CASSEGQGVPDTQYF.

This chain uses TRBV2 with TRBJ2-4; a possible D gene is TRBD1 (6 bases). Germline V gives CDR1 SNHLY, CDR2 FYNNEI. CDR3 length: 13 residues. The V and J ends lost 5 bases and 8 bases respectively, with 13 bases between them. Here the CDR3 DNA reads TGTGCCAGCAGTACAGGGAATCCGGACATTCAGTACTTC. This codes for CASSTGNPDIQYF.

The chain links TRBV2 to TRBJ2-7, with 15 bases lining up with TRBD2. There are 18 residues in the CDR3. Germline lookup yields CDR1 SNHLY and CDR2 FYNNEI. V lost 4 bases and J lost 2; bases outside the gene matches: 9. CDR3 nucleotide sequence: TGTGCCAGCAGTGCCGGGACTAGCGGGAGGCAGACTCCCTACGAGCAGTACTTC. Protein sequence: CASSAGTSGRQTPYEQYF. Full variable domain (outside the CDR3, taken from reference TRBV2 and TRBJ2-7): EPEVTQTPSHQVTQMGQEVILRCVPISNHLYFYWYRQILGQKVEFLVSFYNNEISEKSEIFDDQFSVERPDGSNFTLKIRSTKLEDSAMYFCASSAGTSGRQTPYEQYFGPGTRLTVT.

The V gene is TRBV6-5, the J gene TRBJ2-7; tentatively, D is TRBD2 (6 bases). Germline CDR1 MNHEY, CDR2 SVGAGI. V was pared by 0 bases and J by 2 bases, with 8 bases between. The CDR3 loop spans 14 amino acids. The CDR3, as DNA: TGTGCCAGCAGTTACTCCGCGGGAACCTACGAGCAGTACTTC. Its protein is CASSYSAGTYEQYF.

The V gene is TRBV15, the J gene TRBJ1-2; D is possibly TRBD1 (5 bases). Trimming removed 0 bases at V and 4 bases at J, with 12 bases between. Germline CDR1 is LNHNV and CDR2 is YYDKDF (reference sequence). The CDR3 has 15 amino acids. The CDR3 DNA is TGTGCCACCAGCAGAGAACGTGACAGTGTCTATGGCTACACCTTC. This translates into CATSRERDSVYGYTF. Full variable domain (outside the CDR3, taken from reference TRBV15 and TRBJ1-2): DAMVIQNPRYQVTQFGKPVTLSCSQTLNHNVMYWYQQKSSQAPKLLFHYYDKDFNNEADTPDNFQSRRPNTSFCFLDIRSPGLGDTAMYLCATSRERDSVYGYTFGSGTRLTVV.

The chain combines TRBV29-1 with TRBJ2-2; no reliable D call. CDR1 is SQVTM, CDR2 ANQGSEA, per germline. This CDR3 comprises 10 residues. V was trimmed by 5 bases and J by 12 bases, leaving 10 bases between them. DNA for the CDR3: TGCAGCGTTACATCAACCAAGCTGTTTTTT. Residues: CSVTSTKLFF.

In DNA form, the CDR3 reads TGTGCCACCTCCCCCCGGGGACAGCTTTACGAGCAGTACTTC. Protein sequence: CATSPRGQLYEQYF. V usage is TRBV15 and J usage is TRBJ2-7; 7 positions agree with TRBD1. The V segment lost 8 bases and the J segment 4 bases; nucleotides outside the gene matches: 11. In germline, CDR1 is LNHNV, CDR2 YYDKDF (reference sequence). The CDR3 contains 14 residues.

This chain connects TRBV7-2 to TRBJ2-1, with 10 bases fitting TRBD2. Germline V gives CDR1 SGHTA, CDR2 FQGNSA. The CDR3 sequence is 18 residues long. V shed 3 bases, J shed 1 base, and the junction held 9 bases outside the gene matches. The CDR3 here is CASSLAPSGRWSYNEQFF. DNA for the CDR3: TGTGCCAGCAGCTTGGCCCCTAGCGGGAGATGGTCCTACAATGAGCAGTTCTTC.

This sequence joins TRBV19 and TRBJ1-1, with a weak D call TRBD1 (5 bases). Between the trimmed V and J ends, which lost 3 bases and 0 bases, there was a span of 8 bases. The CDR3 sequence is 14 residues long. Germline lookup yields CDR1 LNHDA and CDR2 SQIVND (reference sequence). CDR3 coding DNA: TGTGCCAGTAGTATGGCAGGGCTGAACACTGAAGCTTTCTTT. Residues: CASSMAGLNTEAFF.

The genes are TRBV19 and TRBJ2-1, with 10 bases that match TRBD1. Germline V gene lookup returns CDR1 LNHDA and CDR2 SQIVND (reference sequence). The CDR3 runs to 15 residues. V lost 1 base and J lost 7; bases outside the gene matches: 4. CDR3 DNA sequence: TGTGCCAGTAGTATAGGTTGGACAGGGGGTAATGAGCAGTTCTTC. This codes for CASSIGWTGGNEQFF.